This T cell receptor beta chain was identified during a study of T cell responses to AZD1222 COVID-19 vaccine. Points from the study as a whole: Per reports, nearly half of all spike-specific TCRs target regions that are unmutated in variants. Sampling captured repertoires only after the peak T cell response.

Only in-frame clones appear in the TCRdb table, and some are missing; sequencing was by immunoSEQ multiplex PCR. Of about 120,000 clones in the sample, around 86% were seen once. V shed 5 bases and J shed 4 bases, with 9 bases lying between them. This CDR3 region has 13 residues. Remarks on this clone: Its antigen is not identified.

This chain joins TRBV12-3 or TRBV12-4 and TRBJ1-5; tentatively, D is TRBD1 (5 bases). The source is an adult in good health. Sequenced material: peripheral blood, taken on day 0 of AZD1222 vaccination. The CDR3 DNA is TGTGCCAGCAGTGGGGGGAGTAATCAGCCCCAGCATTTT. Residues: CASSGGSNQPQHF.